This entry lists 24 T cell receptor beta chains sequenced from one sample in a study of blood T cell repertoires in COVID-19. Clones were read by immunoSEQ multiplex PCR, and TCRdb kept only the in-frame ones, dropping some. The sample holds approximately 300,000 clones; around 89% are singletons and the top ten take about 6%. Sample: peripheral blood. All receptors come from a young man who had recovered from COVID-19.

The chain couples TRBV14 to TRBJ1-1; 11 bases are shared with TRBD1. The CDR3 covers 15 residues. Trimming at V came to 4 bases and at J to 0 bases, leaving 1 base not matched to a gene. Germline CDR1 is SGHDN and CDR2 is FVKESK. The CDR3, as DNA: TGTGCCAGCAGCCGGACAGGGGGCTTGAACACTGAAGCTTTCTTT. Encoded protein: CASSRTGGLNTEAFF.

The chain combines TRBV5-4 with TRBJ2-3; 7 bases agree with TRBD1. The CDR3 has 15 amino acids. V trimming: 4 bases; J trimming: 2 bases; junction bases outside the gene matches: 7. Germline V lookup: CDR1 SGHNT, CDR2 YYREEE (reference sequence). Written as DNA, the CDR3 is TGTGCCAGCAGCGGGAAAGACAGGGCCACAGATACGCAGTATTTT. Its translation: CASSGKDRATDTQYF.

This clone was seen only once. This chain links TRBV6-5 with TRBJ2-5; D is ambiguous. Germline CDR1 reads MNHEY; CDR2 reads SVGAGI. Trimming took off 0 bases at V and 4 bases at J, with 12 bases between the two ends. This CDR3 has 15 residues. The CDR3 loop is CASSYSGQLSETQYF. The CDR3 bases are TGTGCCAGCAGTTACTCGGGCCAATTATCAGAGACCCAGTACTTC.

This clone was picked up many times. The chain combines TRBV2 with TRBJ2-7; no definite D call. Trimming removed 3 bases at V and 2 bases at J, with 14 bases between. The CDR3 runs 15 residues. CDR1 SNHLY and CDR2 FYNNEI come from the germline V gene. The CDR3 sequence: CASSDAVAGAYEQYF. DNA for the CDR3: TGTGCCAGCAGTGACGCTGTGGCCGGAGCCTACGAGCAGTACTTC.

This clone showed up just a few times. This chain joins TRBV7-2 and TRBJ2-7; D is perhaps TRBD1 (5 bases). V was pared by 5 bases and J by 6 bases, with 20 bases between. Germline assignment: CDR1 SGHTA and CDR2 FQGNSA. This CDR3 contains 15 residues. The CDR3 nucleotides are TGTGCCAGCAGCGCAAGTACCACCCTCAGGGCCGAGCAGTACTTC. Amino acid sequence: CASSASTTLRAEQYF. The entire variable domain, with the rest obtained from reference TRBV7-2 and TRBJ2-7, is as follows: GAGVSQSPSNKVTEKGKDVELRCDPISGHTALYWYRQSLGQGLEFLIYFQGNSAPDKSGLPSDRFSAERTGGSVSTLTIQRTQQEDSAVYLCASSASTTLRAEQYFGPGTRLTVT.

The rearrangement uses TRBV28 and TRBJ2-5; TRBD2 matches at 10 bases. Germline V lookup: CDR1 MDHEN, CDR2 SYDVKM. CDR3 size: 17 residues. After removal of 5 bases from V and 9 bases from J, the junction contained 18 bases not matched to a gene. Written as DNA, the CDR3 is TGTGCCAGCAGTCTCCACACTAGCGGGATAGGGGGGGCGGCCCAGTACTTC. Residues: CASSLHTSGIGGAAQYF.

The V gene is TRBV4-1, the J gene TRBJ1-2; TRBD1 matches at 12 bases. CDR1 is MGHRA, CDR2 YSYEKL, per germline. The CDR3 is made up of 15 amino acids. The ends lost 4 bases at V and 7 bases at J; junction bases unmatched: 7. CDR3 coding DNA: TGCGCCAGCAGCCCCCCGGGACAGGGGGCGCGTGGCTACACCTTC. It is translated as CASSPPGQGARGYTF.

This clone was recorded only once. The genes are TRBV9 and TRBJ2-3; 11 bases are shared with TRBD2. Losses at the gene ends were 3 bases for V and 2 bases for J; bases not matched to a gene: 2. The CDR3 runs to 15 residues. Germline V gene sequence: CDR1 SGDLS, CDR2 YYNGEE. In nucleotides, the CDR3 is TGTGCCAGCAGCGATAGCGGGAGGGCCACAGATACGCAGTATTTT. Amino acid sequence: CASSDSGRATDTQYF.

The count of this clone is one. Within the sample, other DNA sequences also encode this same CDR3. V and J are TRBV29-1 and TRBJ2-3, with D possibly being TRBD2 (5 bases). The CDR3 spans 13 residues. The germline gives CDR1 SQVTM, CDR2 ANQGSEA. V lost 4 bases, J lost 2 bases, and 10 bases lay in between. CDR3 sequence reads: CSVGGLSTDTQYF. The CDR3 DNA follows: TGCAGCGTTGGCGGGCTATCCACAGATACGCAGTATTTT.

The chain recombines TRBV5-1 with TRBJ2-3, with D possibly being TRBD2 (5 bases). CDR1 is SGHRS and CDR2 is YFSETQ in the germline V gene. Trimming removed 3 bases from V and 5 bases from J, with 16 bases in between. The CDR3 runs to 15 residues. The CDR3 DNA follows: TGCGCCAGCAGCTCGGACTTGGCCCCGGGAGATACGCAGTATTTT. This sequence encodes CASSSDLAPGDTQYF.

The rearrangement uses TRBV5-6 and TRBJ2-7; D unclear. Deletions cut 0 bases from V and 5 bases from J, with 15 bases between. Germline values: CDR1 SGHDT, CDR2 YYEEEE. CDR3 length equals 15 residues. The CDR3 DNA is TGTGCCAGCAGCTTGGCCCCAGGCTACTTGGACGAGCAGTACTTC. It is translated as CASSLAPGYLDEQYF.

The chain carries TRBV6-5 and TRBJ2-4, with D possibly being TRBD1 (6 bases). This CDR3 is built from 15 residues. Looked up from germline, CDR1 is MNHEY and CDR2 is SVGAGI. V was pared by 6 bases and J by 7 bases, with 19 bases between. In DNA, the CDR3 is TGTGCCAGCAGCCCACTAGGACAGTCCCCTAACATTCAGTACTTC. Translated, it gives CASSPLGQSPNIQYF.

The V call is TRBV5-6, the J call TRBJ1-2, with 11 bases fitting TRBD1. CDR3 length: 16 residues. CDR1 is SGHDT, CDR2 YYEEEE, per germline. J gave up 5 bases and V 2 bases, and 8 bases lay outside the gene matches. The CDR3 loop reads CASSLGGGQGVYGYTF. In DNA form, the CDR3 reads TGTGCCAGCAGCTTAGGTGGGGGACAGGGGGTGTATGGCTACACCTTC.

This rearrangement joins TRBV7-9 to TRBJ2-1; 9 nucleotides match TRBD2. The CDR3 covers 16 residues. Germline assignment: CDR1 SEHNR and CDR2 FQNEAQ (reference sequence). Trimming took 4 bases from V and 9 from J; bases not matched to a gene: 13. This CDR3 is CASSYYPGLASGEQFF. The CDR3 bases are TGTGCCAGCAGCTATTACCCGGGACTAGCATCAGGTGAGCAGTTCTTC.

The chain recombines TRBV19 with TRBJ1-4, with 8 bases lining up with TRBD1. The CDR3 runs 15 residues. Germline CDR1 reads LNHDA; CDR2 reads SQIVND (reference sequence). Trimming removed 5 bases from V and 7 bases from J; junction bases left unmatched: 9. In nucleotides, the CDR3 is TGTGCCAGTAGTTCGAACAGGGGGAGTCGTGAAAAACTGTTTTTT. Translated: CASSSNRGSREKLFF.

This rearrangement joins TRBV15 to TRBJ1-2; D not resolved. Germline CDR1 and CDR2: LNHNV and YYDKDF (reference sequence). CDR3 length equals 14 residues. Trimming pared 1 base from V and 0 bases from J, leaving 6 bases between. CDR3 loop: CATSRAGSNYGYTF. CDR3 in DNA: TGTGCCACCAGCAGAGCAGGATCTAACTATGGCTACACCTTC.

V and J are TRBV6-6 and TRBJ1-1, with TRBD1 matching over 8 bases. The CDR3 covers 13 residues. Germline lookup yields CDR1 MNHNY and CDR2 SVGAGI (reference sequence). Trimming removed 7 bases from V and 3 bases from J; junction bases left unmatched: 4. The chain's CDR3 is CASNTGGYTEAFF. DNA for the CDR3: TGTGCCAGCAATACAGGGGGGTACACTGAAGCTTTCTTT.

The CDR3 region is CASSPLNQPQHF. The CDR3 coding sequence is TGTGCCAGCAGTCCTCTCAATCAGCCCCAGCATTTT. This rearrangement joins TRBV27 to TRBJ1-5, with D hard to call. V was pared by 5 bases and J by 3 bases, with 5 bases between. The CDR3 has 12 amino acids. CDR1 and CDR2 from the germline V gene are MNHEY and SMNVEV (reference sequence).

Only one count was recorded for this clone. The rearrangement links TRBV5-6 to TRBJ1-1; D might be TRBD1 (5 bases). Germline lookup yields CDR1 SGHDT and CDR2 YYEEEE. Trimming took off 0 bases at V and 6 bases at J, with 9 bases between the two ends. CDR3 length equals 13 residues. In DNA form, the CDR3 reads TGTGCCAGCAGCTTGGGCAGGGTGGCTGAAGCTTTCTTT. Translating it yields CASSLGRVAEAFF.

The chain joins TRBV5-1 to TRBJ1-1; D perhaps matches TRBD1 (5 bases). The length of the CDR3 is 16 residues. V was pared by 0 bases and J by 0 bases, with 12 bases between. Germline V lookup: CDR1 SGHRS, CDR2 YFSETQ. DNA for the CDR3: TGCGCCAGCAGCTTGGATCCTGTAGGGGTGAACACTGAAGCTTTCTTT. This encodes CASSLDPVGVNTEAFF.

The chain carries TRBV30 and TRBJ1-1; D unresolved. The CDR3 length is 13 residues. The V end was cut by 4 bases, the J end by 7 bases, with 16 bases between. Germline lookup yields CDR1 GTSNPN and CDR2 SVGIG (reference sequence). The CDR3 loop reads CAWKFEDDLEAFF. Written as DNA, the CDR3 is TGTGCCTGGAAGTTCGAGGATGACCTTGAAGCTTTCTTT.

V is TRBV5-1 and J is TRBJ1-5, with D perhaps matching TRBD1 (5 bases). The V gene lost 4 bases and the J gene lost 0 bases, with 11 bases spanning the gap. Germline V gene lookup returns CDR1 SGHRS and CDR2 YFSETQ. The CDR3 totals 15 residues. The CDR3 DNA reads TGCGCCAGCAGCGCCGGAGGGGATAGCAATCAGCCCCAGCATTTT. It encodes CASSAGGDSNQPQHF.

The chain uses TRBV9 and TRBJ2-7, with D tentatively TRBD2 (7 bases). The germline gives CDR1 SGDLS, CDR2 YYNGEE. The CDR3 is made up of 16 amino acids. V shed 0 bases and J shed 1 base, with 14 bases lying between them. The CDR3 is CASSVGAGARSYEQYF. CDR3 coding DNA: TGTGCCAGCAGCGTAGGGGCGGGGGCTAGGTCCTACGAGCAGTACTTC.

The CDR3 sequence: CASSVGTGTKNTEAFF. CDR3 coding DNA: TGTGCCAGCAGCGTAGGAACCGGGACAAAGAACACTGAAGCTTTCTTT. V is TRBV9 and J is TRBJ1-1; a weak D match, TRBD1 (6 bases). The CDR3 loop spans 16 amino acids. The germline gives CDR1 SGDLS, CDR2 YYNGEE. Deletions cut 0 bases from V and 1 base from J, with 13 bases between.